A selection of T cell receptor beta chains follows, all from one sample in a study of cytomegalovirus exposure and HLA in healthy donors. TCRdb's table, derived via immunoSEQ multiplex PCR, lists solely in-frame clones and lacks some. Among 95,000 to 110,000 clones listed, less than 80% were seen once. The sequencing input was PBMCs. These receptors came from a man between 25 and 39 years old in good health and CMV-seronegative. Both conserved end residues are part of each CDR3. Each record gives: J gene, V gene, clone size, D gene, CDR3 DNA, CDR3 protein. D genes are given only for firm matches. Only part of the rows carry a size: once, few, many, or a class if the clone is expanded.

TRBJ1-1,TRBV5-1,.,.,TGCGCCAGCAGCTTGGCGGGGGATTTAATGGTAACTGAAGCTTTCTTT,CASSLAGDLMVTEAFF
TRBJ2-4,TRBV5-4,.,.,TGTGCCAGCAGCCCCGAAGGTGGAGGCGCCAAAAACATTCAGTACTTC,CASSPEGGGAKNIQYF
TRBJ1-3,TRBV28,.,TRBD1,TGTGCCAGCAGTACAGGGGGCACTGGAAACACCATATATTTT,CASSTGGTGNTIYF
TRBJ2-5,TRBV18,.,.,TGTGCCAGCTCACCTGACAGAGAGCAGTACTTC,CASSPDREQYF
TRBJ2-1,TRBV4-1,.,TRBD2,TGCGCCAGCAGCCTAGCGGGAACCCCCTACTACAATGAGCAGTTCTTC,CASSLAGTPYYNEQFF
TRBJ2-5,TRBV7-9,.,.,TGTGCCAGCAGACCCTGGGGCGGGGCTGAACAAAGGGAGACCCAGTACTTC,CASRPWGGAEQRETQYF
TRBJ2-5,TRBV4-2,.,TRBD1,TGTGCCAGCAGCCAAGATCACAGGGGGCAAGAGACCCAGTACTTC,CASSQDHRGQETQYF
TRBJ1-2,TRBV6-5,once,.,TGTGCCAGCAGTTACTTAGCCGGGGGGGACTCTGGCTACACCTTC,CASSYLAGGDSGYTF
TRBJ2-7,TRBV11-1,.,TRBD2,TGTGCCAGCAGCCCTCTTAGCGGGGAGATCTCCTACGAGCAGTACTTC,CASSPLSGEISYEQYF
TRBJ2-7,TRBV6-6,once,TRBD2,TGTGCCAGCAGTTACTGGACTAGCGGGCGCTCCTACGAGCAGTACTTC,CASSYWTSGRSYEQYF
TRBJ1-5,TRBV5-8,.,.,TGTGCCAGCAGCCAGGGACTGGTTAGCAATCAGCCCCAGCATTTT,CASSQGLVSNQPQHF
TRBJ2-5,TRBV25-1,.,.,TGTGCCAGCAGTGGAGCTTCGCAGACTCAAGAGACCCAGTACTTC,CASSGASQTQETQYF
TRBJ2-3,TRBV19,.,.,TGTGCCAGTAGGGGTCCTGACCGGGACTCATCCACAGATACGCAGTATTTT,CASRGPDRDSSTDTQYF
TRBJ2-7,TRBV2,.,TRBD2,TGTGCCAGCAGTGTGGGGGCTAGCGGGACGGGCGAGCAGTACTTC,CASSVGASGTGEQYF
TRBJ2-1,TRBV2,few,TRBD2,TGTGCCAGCAGAGGGGCGGGGGGCCAGAATGAGCAGTTCTTC,CASRGAGGQNEQFF
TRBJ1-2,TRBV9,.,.,TGTGCCAGCAGCCTTGACAGTAACTATGGCTACACCTTC,CASSLDSNYGYTF
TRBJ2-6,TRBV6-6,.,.,TGTGCCAGCAGTCCGGTCTCTGGGGCCAACGTCCTGACTTTC,CASSPVSGANVLTF
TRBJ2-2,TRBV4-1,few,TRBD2,TGCGCCAGCAGCCATCTGACTAGCGGGGGCACCGGGGAGCTGTTTTTT,CASSHLTSGGTGELFF
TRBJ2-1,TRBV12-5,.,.,TGTGCTAGTGGTGACCTTTGGCGGCACCGAGACTACAATGAGCAGTTCTTC,CASGDLWRHRDYNEQFF
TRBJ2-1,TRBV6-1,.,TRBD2,TGTGCCAGCAGTGAGACGAGCGGGAGTAATAATGAGCAGTTCTTC,CASSETSGSNNEQFF
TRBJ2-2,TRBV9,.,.,TGTGCCAGCAGCGTAGCGGGCGGAGGATACACCGGGGAGCTGTTTTTT,CASSVAGGGYTGELFF
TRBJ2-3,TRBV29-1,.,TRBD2,TGCAGCGTGTACCCCCGGGGACTAGCGGACACAGATACGCAGTATTTT,CSVYPRGLADTDTQYF
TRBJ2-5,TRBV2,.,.,TGTGCCAGCAGTCCCCTGGGCCGGGGGACCCAGTACTTC,CASSPLGRGTQYF
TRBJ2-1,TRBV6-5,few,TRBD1,TGTGCCAGCAATCCGGGGGACAGGGAGCATGAGCAGTTCTTC,CASNPGDREHEQFF